This is a list of T cell receptor beta chains from one sample in a study of T cell repertoires in cytomegalovirus infection. A single record per CDR3 protein comes from TCRdb applying MiXCR to the reads. The table shows approximately 250,000 distinct CDR3 sequences, with around 6.4% occurring only once. Specimen: PBMCs. Every receptor here comes from a human donor in good health (CMV status not recorded). Some clones in this sample may be carry-over from other donors' samples. Each CDR3 is given with its conserved first and last residue. A D gene is named only where the DNA matches it firmly.

D gene: TRBD1
V gene: TRBV29-1
CDR3 protein: CSVLGQAMNTGELFF

D gene: -
V gene: TRBV4-3
CDR3 protein: CASSQDGGITEAFF

D gene: -
V gene: TRBV7-2
CDR3 protein: CASSLAYTGSEQYF

D gene: TRBD1
V gene: TRBV18
CDR3 protein: CASSPRRTGELKNQNIQYF

D gene: -
V gene: TRBV4-3
CDR3 protein: CASSQDVSRGQPQHF

D gene: -
V gene: TRBV7-2
CDR3 protein: CASSLGRVLMNTEAFF

D gene: -
V gene: TRBV6-1
CDR3 protein: CASSLTGVGQAGYTF

D gene: TRBD1
V gene: TRBV20-1
CDR3 protein: CSANASPRGRQPQHF

D gene: -
V gene: TRBV6-2/TRBV6-3
CDR3 protein: CASSNPGREAFF

D gene: -
V gene: TRBV25-1
CDR3 protein: CASSARYPARGYTF

D gene: TRBD1
V gene: TRBV7-2
CDR3 protein: CASRGTGVNTIYF

D gene: -
V gene: TRBV6-2/TRBV6-3
CDR3 protein: CASSYSGTQYF

D gene: TRBD1
V gene: TRBV4-1
CDR3 protein: CASSQAPDRPTYEQYF

D gene: TRBD1
V gene: TRBV19
CDR3 protein: CASSRSAGQAGNEQFF

D gene: -
V gene: TRBV5-1
CDR3 protein: CASSHRREYEQYF

D gene: -
V gene: TRBV20-1
CDR3 protein: CSARDPRLGADYGYTF

D gene: -
V gene: TRBV29-1
CDR3 protein: CSVEVPPTKANYGYTF

D gene: -
V gene: TRBV7-9
CDR3 protein: CASSFALAYEQYF

D gene: -
V gene: TRBV11-1
CDR3 protein: CASTRGLSNTEAFF

D gene: -
V gene: TRBV29-1
CDR3 protein: CSVEDAPPNYGYTF

D gene: -
V gene: TRBV29-1
CDR3 protein: CSVRRSSIEETQYF

D gene: TRBD1
V gene: TRBV12-3/TRBV12-4
CDR3 protein: CASTSGQGVDTQYF

D gene: -
V gene: TRBV20-1
CDR3 protein: CSARQAGGGLTDTQYF

D gene: -
V gene: TRBV29-1
CDR3 protein: CSVAKTGTSYEQYF

D gene: -
V gene: TRBV7-2
CDR3 protein: CASSHGHNQPQHF

D gene: TRBD1
V gene: TRBV19
CDR3 protein: CASTDRTGNTEAFF

D gene: -
V gene: TRBV20-1
CDR3 protein: CSARDRRGGQTDTQYF

D gene: -
V gene: TRBV5-6
CDR3 protein: CASSLAGPGEAFF

D gene: -
V gene: TRBV12-3/TRBV12-4
CDR3 protein: CASSRGGNTGELFF

D gene: -
V gene: TRBV7-2
CDR3 protein: CASNLMADNYGYTF

D gene: -
V gene: TRBV7-2
CDR3 protein: CASRLVGGRGDTQYF

D gene: TRBD1
V gene: TRBV4-3
CDR3 protein: CASSQDLGTGRAQYF

D gene: -
V gene: TRBV30
CDR3 protein: CAWSTLKAGANYGYTF

D gene: -
V gene: TRBV7-6
CDR3 protein: CASSPLGRGGKTNEKLFF

D gene: -
V gene: TRBV2
CDR3 protein: CASIVPAGETQYF

D gene: -
V gene: TRBV20-1
CDR3 protein: CSAREAGSYNSPLHF

D gene: -
V gene: TRBV7-2
CDR3 protein: CASSSQGTRGNEKLFF

D gene: -
V gene: TRBV6-2/TRBV6-3
CDR3 protein: CASNGWLLKETQYF

D gene: -
V gene: TRBV29-1
CDR3 protein: CSVSEVGEQYF

D gene: TRBD1
V gene: TRBV14
CDR3 protein: CASSQDPGTGFLGGGYTF

D gene: -
V gene: TRBV29-1
CDR3 protein: CSVGRGTSTDTQYF

D gene: -
V gene: TRBV7-2
CDR3 protein: CASSLNIAGELFF

D gene: -
V gene: TRBV9
CDR3 protein: CASSLLAGEVAGGTQYF